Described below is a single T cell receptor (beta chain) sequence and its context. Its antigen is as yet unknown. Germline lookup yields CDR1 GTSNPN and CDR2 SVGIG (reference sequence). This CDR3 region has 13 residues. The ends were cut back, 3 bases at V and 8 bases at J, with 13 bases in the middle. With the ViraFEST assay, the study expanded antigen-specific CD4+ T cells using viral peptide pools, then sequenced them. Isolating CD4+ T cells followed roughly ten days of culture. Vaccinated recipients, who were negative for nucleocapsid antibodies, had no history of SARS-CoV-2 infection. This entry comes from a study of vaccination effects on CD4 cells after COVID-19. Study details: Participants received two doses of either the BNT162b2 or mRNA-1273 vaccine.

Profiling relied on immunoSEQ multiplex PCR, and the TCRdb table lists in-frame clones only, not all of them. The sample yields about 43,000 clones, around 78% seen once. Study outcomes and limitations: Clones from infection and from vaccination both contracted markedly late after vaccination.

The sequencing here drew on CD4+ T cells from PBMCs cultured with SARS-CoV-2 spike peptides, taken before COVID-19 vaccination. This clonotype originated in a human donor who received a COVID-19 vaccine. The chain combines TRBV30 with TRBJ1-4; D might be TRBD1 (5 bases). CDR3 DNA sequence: TGTGCCTGGAGCCTCGGGACTCTGGAAAAACTGTTTTTT. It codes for CAWSLGTLEKLFF.